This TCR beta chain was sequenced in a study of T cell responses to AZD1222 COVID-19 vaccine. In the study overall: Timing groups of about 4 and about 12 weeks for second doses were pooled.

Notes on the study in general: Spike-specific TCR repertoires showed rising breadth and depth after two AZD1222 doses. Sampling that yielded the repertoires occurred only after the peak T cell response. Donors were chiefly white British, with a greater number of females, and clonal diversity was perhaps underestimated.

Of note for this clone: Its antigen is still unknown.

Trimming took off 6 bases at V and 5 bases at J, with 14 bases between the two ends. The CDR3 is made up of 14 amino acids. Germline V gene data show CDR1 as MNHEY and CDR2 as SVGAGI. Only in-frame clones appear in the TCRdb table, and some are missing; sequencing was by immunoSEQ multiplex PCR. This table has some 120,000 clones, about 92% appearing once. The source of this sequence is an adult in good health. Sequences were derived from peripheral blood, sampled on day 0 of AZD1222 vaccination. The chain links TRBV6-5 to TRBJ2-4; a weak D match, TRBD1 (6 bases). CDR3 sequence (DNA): TGTGCCAGCAGGGACAGTACTGTCCAAAACATTCAGTACTTC. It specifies CASRDSTVQNIQYF.